The present T cell receptor (beta chain) was sequenced within a study of beta chain features in type 1 diabetes. On the study more broadly: Patients did not differ from healthy donors in age, gender or cell yield. Study-level points and caveats: In these data, an HLA type influence on TCRB rearrangement remained unresolved. TCRB CDR3 length was moderately but significantly reduced in all four CD4+ subsets of Type 1 diabetes patients. A pattern of fewer insertions and more deletions at VDJ junctions was seen in type 1 diabetes patients.

With regard to this clone: The antigen remains undetermined.

Expressed TCRB transcripts were sequenced, since all the RNA that had been isolated was reverse transcribed. Method: immunoSEQ multiplex PCR; TCRdb's copy keeps in-frame clones and lacks some. Here the sample spans 600,000 or so clones, around 12% being singletons. The sequenced sample consisted of naive CD4+ T cells from blood. The sequence was obtained from a young man with type 1 diabetes.

CDR3 protein: CASSASMTGETEAFF. The CDR3 nucleotides are TGTGCCAGCAGTGCCTCCATGACGGGGGAAACTGAAGCTTTCTTT. The chain is built from TRBV27 and TRBJ1-1, with D perhaps TRBD1 (5 bases). Trimming shortened V by 5 bases and J by 5 bases, and 18 bases separated the two germline ends. Germline CDR1 and CDR2: MNHEY and SMNVEV (reference sequence). The CDR3 spans 15 residues.